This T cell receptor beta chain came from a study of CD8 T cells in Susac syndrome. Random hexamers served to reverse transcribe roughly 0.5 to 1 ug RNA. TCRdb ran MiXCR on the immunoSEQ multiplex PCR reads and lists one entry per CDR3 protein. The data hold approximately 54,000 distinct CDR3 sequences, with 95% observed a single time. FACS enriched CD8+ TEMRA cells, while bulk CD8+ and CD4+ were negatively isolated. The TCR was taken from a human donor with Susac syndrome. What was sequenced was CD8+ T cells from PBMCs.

The CDR3 spells CASSQRGLYGYTF. In DNA form, the CDR3 reads TGTGCCAGCAGCCAAAGAGGGCTCTATGGCTACACCTTC. V usage is TRBV14 and J usage is TRBJ1-2; no firm D call. The CDR3 length is 13 residues. V dropped 2 bases and J dropped 4 bases, with 8 bases sitting between them. Germline CDR1 is SGHDN and CDR2 is FVKESK.